Sequencing of this T cell receptor (beta chain) was carried out in a study of shared clonotypes between healthy human individuals. Study results and caveats: Naive CD4 clonotypes were shared across a handful of donors at roughly 4.6%. Despite large depth, rarefaction showed incomplete sorted-subset sequencing.

J gave up 4 bases and V 4 bases, and 3 bases lay outside the gene matches. This CDR3 is built from 15 residues. Per germline, CDR1 MGHRA and CDR2 YSYEKL. As for this clone: The antigen is unknown.

The method was immunoSEQ multiplex PCR; TCRdb's version includes in-frame clones alone and lacks a portion of them. The table includes 2.3 million or so clones, over 85% detected once. The receptor was isolated from a man between 18 and 35 years old in good health. Some clones in this sample may be carry-over from other donors' samples. Specimen: naive CD4+ T cells from PBMCs. Subset of the sample: CD45RA+ positively selected. The chain carries TRBV4-1 and TRBJ2-1, with 11 positions matching TRBD2. The chain's CDR3 is CASSLIAGGYNEQFF. The CDR3 nucleotides are TGCGCCAGCAGCCTTATAGCGGGGGGGTACAATGAGCAGTTCTTC.